This T cell receptor (beta chain) is from a study of T cell clonality in common variable immunodeficiency. There are many counts of this clone. Its antigen is not known. From the germline J gene comes the end of the CDR3, since the read stops 3 residues before it. TCRdb's table, derived via immunoSEQ multiplex PCR, lists solely in-frame clones and lacks some. The sample includes under 30,000 clones, none of them occurring once. Study-level results: Common variable immunodeficiency TCR beta sequences reportedly had fewer deletions and N-nucleotide insertions.

Germline V gene sequence: CDR1 LNHDA, CDR2 SQIVND (reference sequence). Between the trimmed V and J ends, which lost 3 bases and 7 bases, there was a span of 12 bases. The CDR3 spans 13 residues. This chain links TRBV19 with TRBJ1-2; D gene unclear. The receptor's source is a person between 18 and 75 years old in good health. The sample consisted of peripheral blood mononuclear cells. CDR3 sequence reads: CASSIPRTGGYTF. The sequenced CDR3 bases are TGTGCCAGTAGTATCCCTCGGACTGGTGGC.